This TCR beta chain was captured in a study of CD8 T cells in Susac syndrome. After extraction with the RNeasy kit, about 0.45 to 1 ug of the RNA was reverse transcribed using random hexamers. TCRdb re-called the immunoSEQ multiplex PCR reads with MiXCR, one entry per CDR3 protein. Counted here are 95,000 to 150,000 distinct CDR3 sequences, roughly 94% occurring once; the ten biggest clones make up around 0.28%. The clonotype originates from a human donor with Susac syndrome. The sequencing sample was made of CD8+ T cells from PBMCs.

The CDR3 DNA reads as TGTGCCAGCAGCTTACCCTCAGCCTCGGGAAGGGAGACCCAGTACTTC. It translates to CASSLPSASGRETQYF. The rearrangement links TRBV7-6 to TRBJ2-5; possible D gene TRBD2, 5 bases. The V gene lost 2 bases and the J gene lost 5 bases, with 18 bases spanning the gap. The CDR3 length is 16 residues. CDR1 is SGHVS, CDR2 FNYEAQ, per germline.